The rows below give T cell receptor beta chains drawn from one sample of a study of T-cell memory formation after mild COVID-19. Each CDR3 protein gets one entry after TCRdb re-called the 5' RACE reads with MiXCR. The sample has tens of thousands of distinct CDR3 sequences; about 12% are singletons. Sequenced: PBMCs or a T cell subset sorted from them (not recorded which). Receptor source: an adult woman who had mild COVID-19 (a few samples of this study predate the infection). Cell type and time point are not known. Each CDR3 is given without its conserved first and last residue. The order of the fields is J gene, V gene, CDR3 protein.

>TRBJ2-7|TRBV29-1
SVAGQSRSSEYEQY
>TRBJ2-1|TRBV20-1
SASGAPYNEQF
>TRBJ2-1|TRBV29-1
SVENGLAYEQF
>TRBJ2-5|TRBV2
ASSEAISGRETQY
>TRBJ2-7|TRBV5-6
ASSLPTPSREQY
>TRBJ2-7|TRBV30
AWLDRTSYEQY
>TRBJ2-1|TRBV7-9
ASSLSTLTAGGMWNEQF
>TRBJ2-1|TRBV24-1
ATSDPGTSGTHEQF
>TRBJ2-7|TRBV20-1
SASSRGQGITYEQY
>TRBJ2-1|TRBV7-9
ASSQQSSYNEQF
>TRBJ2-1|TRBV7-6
ASSRSGGASYNEQF
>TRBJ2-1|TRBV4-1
ASSPGQDSYNEQF
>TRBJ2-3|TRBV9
ASSVDVGVTDTQY
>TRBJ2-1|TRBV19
ASSVTSGSNNEQF
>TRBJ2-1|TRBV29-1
SVESTGIRNEQF